This T cell receptor beta chain is drawn from a study of memory CD4+ T cells and cytomegalovirus serostatus (dated by TCRdb to the late 2010s). Broadly, across the study: The cohort comprised some 35 healthy Belgian adults, 9 CMV seropositive and some 25 CMV seronegative. To replicate a published TCR-based CMV serostatus classifier, the researchers sequenced the CD4+ memory TCRbeta repertoires of a Belgian cohort whose cytomegalovirus serostatus was known.

A FACSAria II was used to sort memory CD4+ T cells, defined as single viable CD3+CD4+CD8-CD45RO+ cells. To determine CMV serostatus, a Roche Elecsys assay was used that detects serum IgG against CMV pp150, pp28, p38 and p52. Once the samples were thawed, total CD4+ T cells were enriched through positive selection using CD4 magnetic microbeads. Samples originated from another study that specifically interrogated the CD4+ T cell memory repertoire. Peripheral blood mononuclear cells were isolated and cryopreserved according to standard operating procedures, and serum was stored at -80 degrees C. CD3-PerCP (BW264/56), CD4-APC (RPA-T4), CD45RO-PE (UCHT1) and CD8-Pacific Orange (3B5) antibodies were used for staining, and non-viable cells were excluded with Sytox blue. A note on this clone: The antigen it recognizes is unknown. No much larger clone exists at a distance of one base, and base qualities are not known.

V is clipped by 4 bases and J by 5 bases, and the sequence between their germline boundaries is 12 bases long. The CDR3 starts with the cysteine, ends with the phenylalanine, and has 15 residues. Only CDR3 DNA is held: 45 bases, read in frame from base 1. CDR1 is given as KGHSH and CDR2 as LQKENI, both from the germline V gene. The Quick-DNA Microprep Kit was used to extract genomic DNA from the sorted cells. Amplification of TCRbeta DNA was done with the immunoSEQ hsTCRbeta kit, following the protocol from the manufacturer. TCRbeta libraries were sequenced on an Illumina MiSeq instrument. As for the authors' bioinformatics: After out-of-frame sequences were removed, 2 million to 2.5 million distinct TCRbeta sequences remained, averaging approximately 67,000 per individual. Each individual was scored according to the count of over 150 previously reported CMV-associated TCRbeta sequences and the total productive distinct TCRbeta count. A beta-binomial model was reimplemented in Python, and random forests from scikit-learn, run with default parameters, were trained on data from the US cohort. Classifier performance on the Belgian cohort was summarized as median AUC with percentile confidence intervals over 10,000 bootstrap iterations. Not all clones reach the TCRdb copy of this immuneACCESS table, which keeps in-frame sequences only. Checked studies attribute under half of the gap to unresolved V genes and leave the rest unexplained. V and J calls plus clone size are reproduced from that table; the DNA served to infer D and trimming. This sample holds about 58,000 clones; approximately 77% were observed only once. The top ten clones comprise 0.5% of the sample.

Broad study findings and their caveats: On the Belgian cohort, the classifier based on the original framework reached a median bootstrapped AUC of nearly 0.97, with a 95% CI of 0.76-1.00. Of around 160 previously reported CMV-associated TCRbeta sequences, approximately 64 appeared in the CD4+ memory repertoires, each in one to five individuals. The results were interpreted as suggesting that the CMV-associated TCR signature is largely present in the CD4+ memory repertoire. Unlike the original study, which covered naive and memory CD4+ and CD8+ populations, the Belgian study sequenced only CD4+CD45RO+ memory cells. For CMV serostatus prediction, a median bootstrapped AUC of approximately 0.95 was reached with the original framework, and a median bootstrapped AUC of roughly 0.9 was reached with a US-trained random forest.

The rearrangement combines TRBV18 with TRBJ1-6, with a tentative D gene TRBD1 over 6 matching bases. Sequenced material: memory CD4+ T cells from blood. This TCR derives from an adult in good health and CMV-seronegative. Some clones in this sample may be carry-over from other donors' samples. The CDR3 has the sequence CASSRTGQNNSPLHF. The nucleotides read TGTGCCAGCTCACGCACCGGACAGAATAATTCACCCCTCCACTTT.